This record looks at one T cell receptor beta chain sequence and its context. V lost 4 bases and J 2 bases, leaving 12 bases between the germline ends. The V gene's germline CDR1 is SQVTM and CDR2 ANQGSEA. The CDR3 extends over 13 amino acids. This sample is part of a study of T cell clones after liver transplantation. Across the whole study: HCV positivity affected three of eight recipients; the rest lacked autoimmune or viral indications. Samples came pre-transplant, pre-randomization before withdrawal, and post-randomization after withdrawal ended.

Data came from immunoSEQ multiplex PCR; TCRdb stores just in-frame clones and leaves some out. Altogether some 15,000 clones are present, approximately 91% being singletons, with the ten largest covering around half. The sample consisted of CD8+ T cells from blood, taken before liver transplant. This receptor was taken from a human donor who received a liver transplant. V is TRBV29-1 and J is TRBJ2-7; D unclear. In nucleotides, the CDR3 is TGCAGCGTTGTAGGGCGCACGACCTACGAGCAGTACTTC. Translating it yields CSVVGRTTYEQYF.